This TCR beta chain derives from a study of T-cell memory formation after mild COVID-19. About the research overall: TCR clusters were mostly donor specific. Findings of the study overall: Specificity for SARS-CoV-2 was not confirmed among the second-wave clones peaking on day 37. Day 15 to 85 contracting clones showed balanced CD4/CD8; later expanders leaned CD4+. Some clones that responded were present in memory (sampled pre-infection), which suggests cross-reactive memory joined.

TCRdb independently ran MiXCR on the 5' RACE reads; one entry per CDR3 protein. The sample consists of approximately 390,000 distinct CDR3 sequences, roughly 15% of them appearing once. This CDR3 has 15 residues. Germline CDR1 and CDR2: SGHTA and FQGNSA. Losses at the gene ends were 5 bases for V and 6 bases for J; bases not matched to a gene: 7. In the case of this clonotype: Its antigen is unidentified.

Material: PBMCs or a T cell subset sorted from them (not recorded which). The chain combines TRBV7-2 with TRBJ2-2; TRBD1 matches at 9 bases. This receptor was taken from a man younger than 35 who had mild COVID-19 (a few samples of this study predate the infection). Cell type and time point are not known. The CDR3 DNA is TGTGCCAGCAGCGATAGACAGGGGGGGGCCGGGGAGCTGTTTTTT. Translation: CASSDRQGGAGELFF.